The clone carrying this T cell receptor (beta chain) has a count of ten or more. Its matching antigen is unknown. Replicate PCRs for sorted subsets used around 200 ng DNA; this equaled 25,000 to 35,000 T cell genomes. Measured with immunoSEQ multiplex PCR; TCRdb has only the in-frame clones, and not every one. The sample lists about 680,000 clones; around 73% were seen once. Germline loops: CDR1 MGHDK, CDR2 SYGVNS. With 1 base removed from V and 2 bases from J, the gap between germline ends came to 19 bases. The CDR3 runs to 18 residues. The data belong to a study of shared clonotypes between healthy human individuals. Study background: Those who served as donors were a couple of women and a few men between the ages of 18 and 49.

Naive CD4+ cells were CD45RA-selected; the remaining cells were memory. Study-level findings and limits: Among donors, clonotype sharing was expected to be affected by sequencing depth.

The rearrangement links TRBV25-1 to TRBJ2-3, with a tentative D call TRBD2 (6 bases). The sample comprised memory CD4+ T cells sorted from blood. Documented subset: CD45RA-negative fraction. The TCR comes from a woman in her twenties or thirties in good health. The CDR3 here is CASSEFGEAELNTDTQYF. CDR3 DNA sequence: TGTGCCAGCAGTGAATTTGGGGAGGCAGAGCTAAACACAGATACGCAGTATTTT. Full variable domain (rest looked up from reference TRBV25-1 and TRBJ2-3): EADIYQTPRYLVIGTGKKITLECSQTMGHDKMYWYQQDPGMELHLIHYSYGVNSTEKGDLSSESTVSRIRTEHFPLTLESARPSHTSQYLCASSEFGEAELNTDTQYFGPGTRLTVL.